This T cell receptor beta chain was obtained from a study of blood T cell repertoires in COVID-19. Study as a whole: The United States, Italy and Spain were the sources of the acute and convalescent COVID-19 samples. PBMCs, B-cell-depleted T cells, or T cells provided the cDNA or gDNA that made up the material.

As processed by the authors: For nucleated cells, counts were estimated from reference gene primer amplification. Method: immunoSEQ multiplex PCR; TCRdb's copy keeps in-frame clones and lacks some. The V and J calls and clone size are taken from that table; D and trimming were inferred from the DNA. The sample shows about 210,000 clones, 65% to 85% of them seen only once. Trimming removed 3 bases from V and 0 bases from J, with 5 bases in between. CDR3 length: 13 residues. Germline values: CDR1 KGHSH, CDR2 LQKENI. Sequenced sample: peripheral blood. The receptor was derived from a woman in her fifties or sixties with acute or convalescent COVID-19. The chain is built from TRBV18 and TRBJ2-5; unclear D gene. The CDR3 nucleotides read TGTGCCAGCTCACCTTCATACCAAGAGACCCAGTACTTC. The encoded protein is CASSPSYQETQYF.